This T cell receptor beta chain comes out of a study of cytomegalovirus exposure and HLA in healthy donors. Study as a whole: Out of 350 to 400 genotyped donors, less than 85% belonged to the Caucasian-associated ancestry cluster. Study results and limitations: Fewer N-insertions than the approximately 700-donor mean were reportedly shown by an Asian-associated ancestry cluster in a later analysis.

Note on this clone: Its antigen is unknown.

The CDR3 loop spans 12 amino acids. Trimming pared 7 bases from V and 8 bases from J, leaving 12 bases between. Germline lookup yields CDR1 LNHNV and CDR2 YYDKDF (reference sequence). The PCR ran on 60 Vbeta and 13 Jbeta primers. In the original processing: An analysis performed later counted about 80 million unique TCR beta chains (roughly 11 million of them shared). Sequenced by immunoSEQ multiplex PCR; TCRdb stores in-frame clones only, minus some. The V and J calls and clone size come from that table; D and trimming were worked out from the DNA. Its clone listing holds approximately 110,000 clones.

The sample consisted of PBMCs. The chain combines TRBV15 with TRBJ2-1, with D possibly being TRBD2 (5 bases). This receptor was identified in a man aged 18 to 30 in good health and CMV-seronegative. In DNA form, the CDR3 reads TGTGCCACCAAGGACTTCGGGTATGAGCAGTTCTTC. Its translation: CATKDFGYEQFF.